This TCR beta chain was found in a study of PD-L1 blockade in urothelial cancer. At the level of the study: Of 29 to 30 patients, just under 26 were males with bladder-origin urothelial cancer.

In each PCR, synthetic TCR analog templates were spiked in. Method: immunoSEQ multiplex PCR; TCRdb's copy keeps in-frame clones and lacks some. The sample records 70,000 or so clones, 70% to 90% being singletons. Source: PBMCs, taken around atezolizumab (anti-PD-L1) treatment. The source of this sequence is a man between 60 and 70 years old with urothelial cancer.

The CDR3 spells CSVLLWETEAFF. DNA of the CDR3: TGCAGCGTTCTCCTATGGGAGACTGAAGCTTTCTTT. This sequence joins TRBV29-1 and TRBJ1-1; D gene unclear. Germline-derived CDR1 and CDR2 are SQVTM and ANQGSEA. The CDR3 spans 12 residues. Trimming removed 5 bases at V and 5 bases at J, with 12 bases between.